Presented here are 9 T cell receptor beta chains from one specimen sequenced in a study of CD8 T cells in Susac syndrome. RNA in amounts of about 0.45 to 1 ug was reverse transcribed with random hexamers. TCRdb fed the immunoSEQ multiplex PCR reads into MiXCR, producing one record per CDR3 protein. The sample carries 210,000 or so distinct CDR3 sequences, approximately 90% recorded once. Specimen: CD8+ T cells from PBMCs. These TCRs come from a human donor with multiple sclerosis.

V and J are TRBV3-1 and TRBJ1-4, with D hard to call. The CDR3 covers 15 residues. The germline V gene has CDR1 LGHDT and CDR2 YNNKEL (reference sequence). With 4 bases removed from V and 5 bases from J, the gap between germline ends came to 14 bases. The CDR3 nucleotides read TGTGCCAGCAGCCCCCTCGCCGGGGAGAATGAAAAACTGTTTTTT. Translating gives CASSPLAGENEKLFF.

This clonotype was detected only once. This chain uses TRBV12-3 or TRBV12-4 with TRBJ1-1; the D gene is possibly TRBD1 (5 bases). This CDR3 spans 14 amino acids. Trimming stripped 6 bases from V and 4 bases from J, with 15 bases between. The CDR3 DNA is TGTGCCAGCAGCTACTACCCAGGGTCCACTGAAGCTTTCTTT. Its protein product is CASSYYPGSTEAFF.

A single count supports this clonotype. The chain joins TRBV5-6 to TRBJ1-2, with 7 nucleotides matching TRBD1. The CDR3 totals 12 residues. V dropped 4 bases and J dropped 8; count of bases not matched to a gene: 5. Germline V gene lookup returns CDR1 SGHDT and CDR2 YYEEEE. CDR3 sequence: CASSPDRVGYTF. The CDR3 region has the DNA TGTGCCAGCAGCCCCGACAGGGTCGGCTACACCTTC.

The chain employs TRBV2 and TRBJ1-3; tentative D call: TRBD1 (5 bases). From germline, CDR1 is SNHLY and CDR2 FYNNEI. The CDR3 spans 12 residues. The germline V and J ends were trimmed by 10 bases and 4 bases, with 11 bases remaining between them. The CDR3: CAIRDSGNTIYF. As DNA, the CDR3 is TGTGCCATACGGGACTCAGGAAACACCATATATTTT.

V usage is TRBV6-2 or TRBV6-3 and J usage is TRBJ2-5; 13 nucleotides match TRBD2. This CDR3 is built from 15 residues. The germline V gene encodes CDR1 MNHEY and CDR2 SVGEGT. The junction had 1 base not matched to a gene; V was cut back by 2 bases and J by 4 bases. CDR3 region: CASSYGTSGIETQYF. CDR3 DNA: TGTGCCAGCAGTTACGGGACTAGCGGGATAGAGACCCAGTACTTC.

The chain recombines TRBV2 with TRBJ2-2; D is uncertain. Germline V gives CDR1 SNHLY, CDR2 FYNNEI. The V gene lost 5 bases and the J gene lost 0 bases, with 7 bases spanning the gap. CDR3 length: 14 amino acids. The CDR3 DNA reads TGTGCCAGCAGTACCGACACGAACACCGGGGAGCTGTTTTTT. It specifies CASSTDTNTGELFF. The variable domain in full, completed from reference TRBV2 and TRBJ2-2, reads EPEVTQTPSHQVTQMGQEVILRCVPISNHLYFYWYRQILGQKVEFLVSFYNNEISEKSEIFDDQFSVERPDGSNFTLKIRSTKLEDSAMYFCASSTDTNTGELFFGEGSRLTVL.

This clonotype came up once. This chain uses TRBV3-1 with TRBJ2-2; the match to TRBD2 covers 7 bases. Germline values: CDR1 LGHDT, CDR2 YNNKEL (reference sequence). This CDR3 is 19 amino acids long. V lost 4 bases to trimming and J lost 1 base; unmatched junction nucleotides: 15. The CDR3 nucleotides read TGTGCCAGCAGCCCAAAGATGGGGGAGGGGTTCTTGAACACCGGGGAGCTGTTTTTT. Translating it yields CASSPKMGEGFLNTGELFF.

The gene calls are TRBV15 and TRBJ2-3; D is undetermined. V was pared by 3 bases and J by 2 bases, with 18 bases between. Germline-derived CDR1 and CDR2 are LNHNV and YYDKDF (reference sequence). The CDR3 has 17 residues. The CDR3 coding sequence is TGTGCCACCAGCAGGGAAGATATCCCGACCACCACAGATACGCAGTATTTT. Translated: CATSREDIPTTTDTQYF.

This sequence joins TRBV7-2 and TRBJ2-1; D gene uncertain. The CDR3 is 17 residues long. The V and J ends lost 1 base and 0 bases respectively, with 13 bases between them. The V gene's germline CDR1 is SGHTA and CDR2 FQGNSA. The CDR3: CASSLVGGSSSYNEQFF. In DNA form, the CDR3 reads TGTGCCAGCAGCTTAGTGGGCGGTTCAAGCTCCTACAATGAGCAGTTCTTC.